Below, 19 T cell receptor beta chains from the same sample are listed, as sequenced in a study of OX40 agonist ivuxolimab in advanced cancers. Using immunoSEQ multiplex PCR, the repertoire was profiled, and TCRdb retains in-frame clones only, with some absent. The sample holds some 66,000 clones, 70% to 90% seen once. The sample was CD4+ or CD8+ T cells sorted from blood, taken in a trial of the OX40 agonist ivuxolimab. The origin of the receptors is an adult with an advanced solid tumor such as melanoma, head and neck, liver or kidney cancer.

This clone showed up just a few times. The chain is built from TRBV19 and TRBJ1-5; 10 bases fit TRBD1. Germline V gene lookup returns CDR1 LNHDA and CDR2 SQIVND (reference sequence). The V gene end was trimmed by 7 bases and the J gene end by 2 bases; junction bases not matched to a gene: 8. The CDR3 totals 16 residues. CDR3 bases: TGTGCCAGTACCAGAAAGACAGGGGGCGGCAATCAGCCCCAGCATTTT. Residues: CASTRKTGGGNQPQHF.

The V gene is TRBV6-1, the J gene TRBJ2-1; D unclear. With 10 bases removed from V and 4 bases from J, the gap between germline ends came to 11 bases. Germline CDR1 reads MNHNS; CDR2 reads SASEGT. The CDR3 sequence is 12 residues long. The CDR3 loop reads CANGLGYNEQFF. The CDR3 coding sequence is TGTGCCAACGGTCTGGGATACAATGAGCAGTTCTTC.

This chain joins TRBV4-1 and TRBJ2-5; 9 bases line up with TRBD2. The CDR3 has 17 amino acids. The junction had 12 bases not matched to a gene; V was cut back by 3 bases and J by 4 bases. CDR1 and CDR2 from the germline V gene are MGHRA and YSYEKL. For the CDR3, the DNA is TGCGCCAGCAGCCAGTTTAGCGGGAGTGGGACTCCAGAGACCCAGTACTTC. It translates to CASSQFSGSGTPETQYF.

The V and J genes are TRBV7-6 and TRBJ2-7; D may be TRBD2 (6 bases). V lost 5 bases and J lost 0, with 14 bases in between. In germline, CDR1 is SGHVS, CDR2 FNYEAQ. This CDR3 comprises 15 residues. CDR3 in DNA: TGTGCCAGCAGCCCCGGACTACTAAACTCCTACGAGCAGTACTTC. Its protein is CASSPGLLNSYEQYF.

CDR3 protein: CASSPGLADSYEQYF. In DNA, the CDR3 is TGTGCCAGCAGCCCGGGACTAGCGGACTCCTACGAGCAGTACTTC. The V call is TRBV7-2, the J call TRBJ2-7; TRBD2 aligns across 11 bases. CDR3 length equals 15 residues. J gave up 0 bases and V 5 bases, and 3 bases lay outside the gene matches. Per germline, CDR1 SGHTA and CDR2 FQGNSA.

This chain joins TRBV27 and TRBJ2-2, with 14 bases fitting TRBD2. Per the germline V gene, CDR1 is MNHEY and CDR2 is SMNVEV (reference sequence). The CDR3 covers 20 residues. Unmatched junction bases numbered 10, after V lost 4 bases and J lost 0 bases. This CDR3 reads CASSSFPGLAGEANTGELFF. CDR3 DNA: TGTGCCAGCAGTTCCTTTCCGGGACTAGCGGGAGAGGCGAACACCGGGGAGCTGTTTTTT.

V gene TRBV2 combines with J gene TRBJ2-3; D uncertain. Germline V gene lookup returns CDR1 SNHLY and CDR2 FYNNEI. The CDR3 runs 14 residues. Trimming cost V 1 base and J 2 bases, with 7 bases left between them. DNA for the CDR3: TGTGCCAGCAGTGAAGGACCCGTCACAGATACGCAGTATTTT. Protein: CASSEGPVTDTQYF.

This clone was recorded once. The CDR3 reads CASSPRTAISSGANVLTF. CDR3 sequence (DNA): TGTGCCAGCAGTCCCCGGACAGCTATCAGCTCTGGGGCCAACGTCCTGACTTTC. The chain carries TRBV28 and TRBJ2-6; possible D gene TRBD1, 6 bases. The ends were cut back, 5 bases at V and 0 bases at J, with 17 bases in the middle. The CDR3 consists of 18 residues. Germline V gene data show CDR1 as MDHEN and CDR2 as SYDVKM.

V is TRBV7-8 and J is TRBJ2-7, with 7 bases matching TRBD2. J was trimmed by 4 bases and V by 0 bases; bases with no gene match: 12. This CDR3 is 17 amino acids long. Per germline, CDR1 SGHVS and CDR2 FQNEAQ. The chain's CDR3 is CASSLAIVAGPSYEQYF. The DNA for the CDR3 is TGTGCCAGCAGCTTAGCGATAGTAGCGGGTCCTTCTTACGAGCAGTACTTC.

This sequence joins TRBV7-6 and TRBJ1-5, with D perhaps matching TRBD1 (5 bases). The CDR3 covers 17 residues. Germline loops: CDR1 SGHVS, CDR2 FNYEAQ. V was trimmed by 6 bases and J by 0 bases, leaving 18 bases between them. CDR3 nucleotides: TGTGCCAGCAGTCCGGCCCGGCCGGGGACTAGCAATCAGCCCCAGCATTTT. Translation gives CASSPARPGTSNQPQHF.

The gene calls are TRBV10-3 and TRBJ2-3; the match to TRBD2 covers 11 bases. This CDR3 region has 13 residues. CDR1 and CDR2 (germline): ENHRY, SYGVKD. J was trimmed by 4 bases and V by 8 bases; bases with no gene match: 2. The CDR3 is CAIQLAGADTQYF. The CDR3 bases are TGTGCCATCCAACTAGCGGGAGCAGATACGCAGTATTTT.

V usage is TRBV7-8 and J usage is TRBJ2-1, with 8 bases lining up with TRBD1. The CDR3 is 15 residues long. The V segment lost 5 bases and the J segment 6 bases; nucleotides outside the gene matches: 9. The germline V gene encodes CDR1 SGHVS and CDR2 FQNEAQ. The chain's CDR3 is CASSPRQGLGNEQFF. CDR3 nucleotide sequence: TGTGCCAGCAGCCCGCGACAGGGGTTAGGCAATGAGCAGTTCTTC. Full variable domain (outside the CDR3, taken from reference TRBV7-8 and TRBJ2-1): GAGVSQSPRYKVAKRGQDVALRCDPISGHVSLFWYQQALGQGPEFLTYFQNEAQLDKSGLPSDRFFAERPEGSVSTLKIQRTQQEDSAVYLCASSPRQGLGNEQFFGPGTRLTVL.

CDR3 region: CSAPGNTEAFF. CDR3 nucleotide sequence: TGCAGTGCTCCCGGGAACACTGAAGCTTTCTTT. The rearrangement uses TRBV20-1 and TRBJ1-1; D is unresolved. The CDR3 sequence is 11 residues long. V lost 5 bases and J 1 base, leaving 5 bases between the germline ends. Germline lookup yields CDR1 DFQATT and CDR2 SNEGSKA (reference sequence).

Regarding this clone: The CDR3 does not close with the conserved phenylalanine or tryptophan, likely indicating a read error. No DNA is shown, since the ends of the CDR3 on it are uncertain; the CDR3 is the one TCRdb lists. The chain recombines TRBV7-3 with TRBJ1-6; no check of the table's D call, TRBD1, against the DNA was made. The CDR3 length equals 11 residues, ends included. Germline V gene data show CDR1 as SGHTA and CDR2 as FQGTGA. The CDR3 sequence is CASSLYILQGV.

This chain links TRBV6-5 with TRBJ1-2; TRBD1 agrees at 7 bases. CDR3 size: 13 residues. The V segment lost 2 bases and the J segment 8 bases; nucleotides outside the gene matches: 5. CDR1 is MNHEY and CDR2 is SVGAGI in the germline V gene. The CDR3 is CASSYNQGGGYTF. DNA for the CDR3: TGTGCCAGCAGTTACAACCAGGGGGGCGGCTACACCTTC.

The V call is TRBV2, the J call TRBJ2-7; D perhaps matches TRBD1 (6 bases). Trimming took 6 bases from V and 0 from J, leaving 15 bases between them. CDR3 length: 15 residues. Looked up from germline, CDR1 is SNHLY and CDR2 is FYNNEI. The CDR3: CASRGGQFYSYEQYF. CDR3 nucleotide sequence: TGTGCCAGCAGGGGCGGACAGTTTTACTCCTACGAGCAGTACTTC.

CDR3 region: CASSYMDSYEQYF. In nucleotides, the CDR3 is TGTGCCAGCAGTTACATGGACAGTTACGAGCAGTACTTC. This chain connects TRBV6-5 to TRBJ2-7; tentative D call: TRBD1 (6 bases). Trimming removed 2 bases from V and 4 bases from J, with 9 bases in between. Germline V CDR1 and CDR2: MNHEY, SVGAGI. This CDR3 has 13 residues.

V usage is TRBV4-1 and J usage is TRBJ2-1; a possible D gene is TRBD1 (5 bases). V dropped 4 bases and J dropped 7 bases, with 17 bases sitting between them. The CDR3 totals 15 residues. Per the germline V gene, CDR1 is MGHRA and CDR2 is YSYEKL. CDR3 nucleotide sequence: TGCGCCAGCAGCCCCCTCGAGGCAGGGTCGAATGAGCAGTTCTTC. It specifies CASSPLEAGSNEQFF.

This clone was observed a single time. V gene TRBV19 combines with J gene TRBJ1-5, with 12 bases that match TRBD1. Germline CDR1 and CDR2: LNHDA and SQIVND (reference sequence). This CDR3 spans 15 amino acids. The trim removed 3 bases at V and 6 bases at J, leaving 3 bases unmatched. This chain's CDR3 is CASSIGDRGRQPQHF. The DNA of the CDR3 is TGTGCCAGTAGTATTGGGGACAGGGGGCGTCAGCCCCAGCATTTT.